A selection of T cell receptor beta chains follows, all from one sample in a study of T-cell reconstitution after alpha-beta-depleted transplantation in children. TCRdb fed the PCR reads into MiXCR, producing one record per CDR3 protein. Among hundreds of thousands of distinct CDR3 sequences listed, around 10% were seen once. The material sequenced was PBMCs, taken before TCRalphabeta/CD19-depleted stem cell transplant. The receptor set was obtained from a boy in the first two years of life with acute myeloid leukemia, due to receive a stem cell transplant. The CDR3 runs from the conserved cysteine through the conserved F or W. D genes are given only for firm matches. Not every row has a clone size; where given, it reads once, few, many or a size class.

D gene	clone size	V gene	J gene	CDR3 protein	CDR3 DNA
.	many	TRBV3-1	TRBJ2-5	CASSQVDGQETQYF	TGTGCCAGCAGCCAAGTGGACGGCCAAGAGACCCAGTACTTC
.	many	TRBV19	TRBJ2-7	CASSIRDTSSYEQYF	TGTGCCAGTAGTATCCGGGACACGAGCTCCTACGAGCAGTACTTC
TRBD2	.	TRBV7-2	TRBJ2-3	CASTFSGGVGAQYF	TGTGCCAGCACATTTAGCGGGGGGGTAGGGGCGCAGTATTTT
TRBD2	many	TRBV28	TRBJ2-3	CASSPLAGERVDTQYF	TGTGCCAGCAGTCCACTAGCGGGAGAGAGGGTCGATACGCAGTATTTT
TRBD1	.	TRBV7-9	TRBJ2-5	CASGILGQGGQETQYF	TGTGCCAGCGGAATTCTCGGACAGGGCGGACAAGAGACCCAGTACTTC
TRBD1	many	TRBV7-8	TRBJ1-5	CASSFGQVKVAQHF	TGTGCCAGCAGCTTCGGACAGGTTAAGGTGGCCCAGCATTTT
TRBD1	many	TRBV28	TRBJ2-7	CASSLNRDRDEQYF	TGTGCCAGCAGTTTAAATAGGGACAGGGACGAGCAGTACTTC
.	many	TRBV20-1	TRBJ2-1	CSAPDELYNEQFF	TGCAGTGCCCCTGATGAGCTATACAATGAGCAGTTCTTC
.	few	TRBV30	TRBJ1-2	CAGEGYTF	TGTGCCGGGGAGGGCTACACCTTC
TRBD1	.	TRBV3-1	TRBJ1-6	CASSRRDRPSSYNSPLHF	TGTGCCAGCAGCCGCCGGGACAGGCCGAGCTCCTATAATTCACCCCTCCACTTT
.	many	TRBV5-1	TRBJ2-1	CASSPRATRRDNEQFF	TGCGCCAGCAGCCCCCGGGCGACTAGGAGGGACAATGAGCAGTTCTTC
.	many	TRBV3-1	TRBJ1-5	CASSQDGNQPQHF	TGTGCCAGCAGCCAAGACGGCAATCAGCCCCAGCATTTT
TRBD2	many	TRBV4-3	TRBJ2-3	CASTSGRDADTQYF	TGCGCCAGCACCAGCGGGAGGGATGCAGATACGCAGTATTTT
.	many	TRBV4-3	TRBJ1-2	CASSQERRTVYGYTF	TGCGCCAGCAGCCAAGAGCGGAGGACAGTCTATGGCTACACCTTC
.	.	TRBV6-1	TRBJ2-1	CASRSRGRVDEQFF	TGTGCCAGCAGATCCCGGGGTAGGGTAGATGAGCAGTTCTTC
.	few	TRBV2	TRBJ1-5	CASSVWHPNQPQHF	TGTGCCAGCAGTGTTTGGCACCCCAATCAGCCCCAGCATTTT
TRBD1	.	TRBV29-1	TRBJ1-5	CSVLGTGIGQPQHF	TGCAGCGTTCTTGGGACAGGGATCGGGCAGCCCCAGCATTTT
TRBD1	many	TRBV29-1	TRBJ2-3	CSVRTGEGPDTQYF	TGCAGCGTTAGAACAGGGGAAGGGCCAGATACGCAGTATTTT
.	many	TRBV27	TRBJ1-2	CASSSGGWDYGYTF	TGTGCCAGCAGTTCGGGGGGCTGGGACTATGGCTACACCTTC
TRBD1	few	TRBV2	TRBJ1-2	CASRQGAKGGYTF	TGTGCCAGCAGGCAGGGGGCAAAAGGTGGCTACACCTTC
TRBD2	.	TRBV18	TRBJ2-1	CASSRLAGGSDEQFF	TGTGCCAGCTCCCGTCTAGCGGGGGGGTCCGATGAGCAGTTCTTC
TRBD1	.	TRBV4-1	TRBJ2-2	CASSQAFVPDRGPGSNTGELFF	TGCGCCAGCAGCCAAGCATTCGTACCGGACAGGGGGCCCGGGTCGAACACCGGGGAGCTGTTTTTT
TRBD1	many	TRBV18	TRBJ2-7	CASSPQDRGHEQYF	TGTGCCAGCTCACCTCAGGACAGGGGGCACGAGCAGTACTTC
TRBD1	few	TRBV5-6	TRBJ1-2	CASSSTGTANYGYTF	TGTGCCAGCAGTTCAACCGGGACAGCTAACTATGGCTACACCTTC
.	many	TRBV7-2	TRBJ2-2	CASSLAYGELFF	TGTGCCAGCAGCTTAGCTTACGGGGAGCTGTTTTTT